This T cell receptor beta chain is drawn from a study of shared clonotypes between healthy human individuals. At the level of the study: Contributing individuals were two females and a few males aged 18 to 49.

All donors qualified as healthy HIV-negative adults and had experienced no recent acute infections or vaccinations. The CDR3 covers 16 residues. Per germline, CDR1 MGHRA and CDR2 YSYEKL. V was clipped by 1 base and J by 3 bases; unmatched bases: 6. TCRdb keeps only in-frame clones here, not all; method: immunoSEQ multiplex PCR. This sample has 2 million to 3 million clones, with over 85% found just once. V is TRBV4-1 and J is TRBJ2-3; 8 positions match TRBD2. What was sequenced was naive CD4+ T cells from PBMCs. Specified subset: CD45RA+ positively selected. This clonotype was sampled from a man aged 18 to 30 in good health. Some clones in this sample may be carry-over from other donors' samples. The CDR3 protein is CASSQGVGRGTDTQYF. The CDR3 DNA follows: TGCGCCAGCAGCCAAGGTGTCGGGAGGGGAACAGATACGCAGTATTTT.